The entry below gives a single T cell receptor beta chain sequence along with its context. Its antigen is undetermined. Germline CDR1 and CDR2: SNHLY and FYNNEI. The CDR3 spans 14 residues. The V and J ends lost 6 bases and 0 bases respectively, with 12 bases between them. The sample comes from a study of early T cells in non-severe SARS-CoV-2 infection. Study-wide points: Comparison of clonotypes with VDJdb favored anti-spike CD8 responses while missing private and CD4 specificities.

The TCR library protocol attached unique molecular identifiers to the individual cDNA molecules. TCRdb reprocessed the 5' RACE reads via MiXCR and lists one record per CDR3 protein. The sample includes around 76,000 distinct CDR3 sequences, 13% to 15% of them seen just once. This specimen consisted of whole blood, obtained at baseline. The clonotype originates from an adult who was a healthcare worker with PCR-confirmed SARS-CoV-2 infection or an uninfected control (not recorded which). The J gene is TRBJ2-7, the V gene TRBV2; a possible D gene is TRBD2 (7 bases). CDR3 region: CASSKGGSSYEQYF. In DNA, the CDR3 is TGTGCCAGCAGCAAGGGGGGGAGCTCCTACGAGCAGTACTTC. The variable domain in full, with the rest retrieved from reference TRBV2 and TRBJ2-7, is EPEVTQTPSHQVTQMGQEVILRCVPISNHLYFYWYRQILGQKVEFLVSFYNNEISEKSEIFDDQFSVERPDGSNFTLKIRSTKLEDSAMYFCASSKGGSSYEQYFGPGTRLTVT.